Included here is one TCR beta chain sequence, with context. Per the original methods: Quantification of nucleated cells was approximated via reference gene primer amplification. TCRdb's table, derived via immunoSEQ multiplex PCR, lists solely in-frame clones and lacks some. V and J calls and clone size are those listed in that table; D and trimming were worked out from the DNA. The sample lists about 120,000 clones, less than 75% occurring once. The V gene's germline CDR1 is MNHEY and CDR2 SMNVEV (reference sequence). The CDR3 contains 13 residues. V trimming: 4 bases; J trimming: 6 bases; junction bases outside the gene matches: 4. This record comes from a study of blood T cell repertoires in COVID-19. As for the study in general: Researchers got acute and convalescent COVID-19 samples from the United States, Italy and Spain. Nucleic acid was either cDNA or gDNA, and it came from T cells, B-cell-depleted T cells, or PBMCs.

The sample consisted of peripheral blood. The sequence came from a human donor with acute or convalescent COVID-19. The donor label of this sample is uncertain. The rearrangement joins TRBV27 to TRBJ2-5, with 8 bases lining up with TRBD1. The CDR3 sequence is CASSWTGLKTQYF. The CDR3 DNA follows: TGTGCCAGCAGTTGGACAGGGTTGAAGACCCAGTACTTC.